This T cell receptor beta chain is drawn from a study of T cells in Graves' hyperthyroidism and ophthalmopathy. Whole-study results and caveats: Most clonotypes that expanded in the thyroid above 0.001 also showed up in blood.

The diagnoses drew upon clinical symptoms, serum thyroxine and TRAb, thyroid ultrasound and orbital computed tomography. PBMCs stemmed from around 9.3 ml fresh peripheral blood. A note on this clonotype: The antigen is not known.

TCR beta CDR3 region amplification was performed from RNA transcripts. First-round RT-PCR of the TCR CDR3 relied on the HTBI primer set. TCRdb re-called the multiplex PCR reads with MiXCR, one entry per CDR3 protein. The sample holds around 400,000 distinct CDR3 sequences, roughly 14% seen once. The J segment lost 0 bases and the V segment lost 6 bases, leaving 17 bases of the junction unmatched. The CDR3 loop spans 19 amino acids. The V gene's germline CDR1 is DFQATT and CDR2 SNEGSKA (reference sequence). The sequencing input was blood. The chain employs TRBV20-1 and TRBJ2-2; TRBD2 agrees at 9 bases. This clonotype was sampled from a woman younger than 30 with Graves' hyperthyroidism that later progressed to Graves' ophthalmopathy. CDR3 sequence: CSAPLGLAGWATNTGELFF. The CDR3 coding sequence is TGCAGTGCCCCCCTGGGGCTAGCGGGATGGGCTACGAACACCGGGGAGCTGTTTTTT.